Following are 20 T cell receptor beta chains from one sample sequenced in a study of blood T cells in healthy people across ages. The second PCR ran about 6 to 11 cycles with a sample-barcoded 5' primer and J-beta primers. One entry per CDR3 protein, called by TCRdb with MiXCR from the 5' RACE reads. The table shows 450,000 to 700,000 distinct CDR3 sequences, with 27% occurring only once. The sample taken for sequencing was blood. The receptors stem from a woman aged 70-85 years in good health.

This clonotype has more than one count but fewer than ten. The chain joins TRBV5-1 to TRBJ2-5, with 7 bases matching TRBD2. The CDR3 is 15 amino acids. Germline trimming cut 3 bases from V and 2 bases from J; bases unmatched to any gene: 7. Germline CDR1 is SGHRS and CDR2 is YFSETQ. CDR3 sequence (DNA): TGCGCCAGCAGCTGGCAAACGGGGGGACAAGAGACCCAGTACTTC. Translated: CASSWQTGGQETQYF.

This clonotype was counted between two and nine times. V is TRBV20-1 and J is TRBJ1-4; 7 bases are shared with TRBD1. The CDR3 spans 17 residues. Germline assignment: CDR1 DFQATT and CDR2 SNEGSKA (reference sequence). The trim removed 3 bases at V and 3 bases at J, leaving 13 bases unmatched. CDR3 DNA: TGCAGTGCTAGGCGCCCAGACAGGGCTTCAGCTAATGAAAAACTGTTTTTT. Its translation: CSARRPDRASANEKLFF.

V and J are TRBV20-1 and TRBJ1-2, with D possibly TRBD1 on 6 matching bases. This CDR3 comprises 13 residues. The V and J ends lost 4 bases and 0 bases respectively, with 9 bases between them. Germline V gives CDR1 DFQATT, CDR2 SNEGSKA (reference sequence). CDR3 amino acids: CSAKGHSNYGYTF. In DNA, the CDR3 is TGCAGTGCTAAGGGACATTCTAACTATGGCTACACCTTC.

This clonotype was detected many times. The chain links TRBV7-9 to TRBJ1-4; D gene uncertain. Germline V lookup: CDR1 SEHNR, CDR2 FQNEAQ (reference sequence). V lost 3 bases and J 8 bases, leaving 10 bases between the germline ends. This CDR3 spans 13 amino acids. The CDR3 region is CASSFPPEEKLFF. CDR3 nucleotide sequence: TGTGCCAGCAGCTTCCCACCAGAGGAAAAACTGTTTTTT.

The V and J genes are TRBV5-6 and TRBJ2-4; the D gene is possibly TRBD2 (5 bases). Germline V gene lookup returns CDR1 SGHDT and CDR2 YYEEEE. V was trimmed by 0 bases and J by 6 bases, leaving 7 bases between them. The CDR3 totals 13 residues. The CDR3 bases are TGTGCCAGCAGCTTGGACGGGATAAACATTCAGTACTTC. It specifies CASSLDGINIQYF.

This chain uses TRBV5-1 with TRBJ2-5; TRBD1 aligns across 7 bases. J lost 2 bases, V lost 2 bases, and 6 bases had no gene match. The CDR3 is made up of 15 amino acids. CDR1 and CDR2 from the germline V gene are SGHRS and YFSETQ. The CDR3 nucleotides are TGCGCCAGCAGCTTTATACCGGGACAGCAAGAGACCCAGTACTTC. Residues: CASSFIPGQQETQYF.

The chain couples TRBV28 to TRBJ2-7; perhaps D is TRBD1 or TRBD2 (6 bases each). V lost 6 bases and J lost 0, with 18 bases in between. The CDR3 is 16 residues long. Germline assignment: CDR1 MDHEN and CDR2 SYDVKM. CDR3 region: CASRTGGGLSSYEQYF. The CDR3 nucleotides read TGTGCCAGCAGGACAGGAGGGGGATTAAGCTCCTACGAGCAGTACTTC.

The V gene is TRBV6-5, the J gene TRBJ2-2; D gene unclear. V dropped 6 bases and J dropped 2 bases, with 7 bases sitting between them. The CDR3 is 13 amino acids. Per the germline V gene, CDR1 is MNHEY and CDR2 is SVGAGI. CDR3 sequence (DNA): TGTGCCAGCAGACCTACTAACACCGGGGAGCTGTTTTTT. It specifies CASRPTNTGELFF.

This clonotype was seen a handful of times. The chain uses TRBV6-6 and TRBJ2-1; the match to TRBD2 covers 8 bases. V shed 2 bases and J 5 bases; nucleotides not matched to a gene: 8. Germline CDR1 and CDR2: MNHNY and SVGAGI (reference sequence). The CDR3 is 16 residues long. CDR3 bases: TGTGCCAGCAGTTACGACCCCGGGACTAGGAACAATGAGCAGTTCTTC. This encodes CASSYDPGTRNNEQFF.

This clonotype showed up just a few times. DNA for the CDR3: TGTGCCAGCAGCCGATCAGTGAACACTGAAGCTTTCTTT. This translates into CASSRSVNTEAFF. The J gene is TRBJ1-1, the V gene TRBV16, with no clear D. V was trimmed by 4 bases and J by 0 bases, leaving 6 bases between them. This CDR3 is 13 amino acids long. Germline CDR1 KGHSY, CDR2 FQNENV.

The V gene is TRBV5-5, the J gene TRBJ2-5, with 8 bases fitting TRBD2. The DNA end favors TRBJ2-7, so the J call may be wrong. Germline CDR1 is SGHKS and CDR2 is YYEKEE (reference sequence). This CDR3 is built from 14 residues. The CDR3 spells CASTRGTSSYEQYF. The DNA for the CDR3 is TGTGCCAGCACCAGAGGGACTAGCTCCTACGAGCAGTACTTC.

This sequence joins TRBV6-1 and TRBJ2-1; TRBD2 matches 10 bases. The V gene's germline CDR1 is MNHNS and CDR2 SASEGT. Unmatched junction bases numbered 6, after V lost 9 bases and J lost 4 bases. CDR3 length equals 14 residues. CDR3 nucleotide sequence: TGTGCCAGTGATATAGCGGGAGGATACAATGAGCAGTTCTTC. It specifies CASDIAGGYNEQFF.

The gene calls are TRBV10-3 and TRBJ2-3, with 9 bases matching TRBD2. In germline, CDR1 is ENHRY, CDR2 SYGVKD. The CDR3 has 16 amino acids. The junction had 4 bases not matched to a gene; V was cut back by 0 bases and J by 3 bases. In nucleotides, the CDR3 is TGTGCCATCAGTGAGTCTAATAGCGGGAGAACAGATACGCAGTATTTT. Translated, it gives CAISESNSGRTDTQYF.

The chain combines TRBV29-1 with TRBJ2-5, with a weak D call TRBD2 (5 bases). The CDR3 sequence is 9 residues long. Looked up from germline, CDR1 is SQVTM and CDR2 is ANQGSEA. V lost 7 bases to trimming and J lost 10 bases, with 10 bases between them. CDR3 sequence: CSANEGQYF. DNA for the CDR3: TGCAGCGCCAACGAGGGCCAGTACTTC. Full variable domain (remainder filled in from reference TRBV29-1 and TRBJ2-5): SAVISQKPSRDICQRGTSLTIQCQVDSQVTMMFWYRQQPGQSLTLIATANQGSEATYESGFVIDKFPISRPNLTFSTLTVSNMSPEDSSIYLCSANEGQYFGPGTRLLVL.

This clonotype was detected a few times. The chain has TRBV20-1 and TRBJ2-1; D is ambiguous. This CDR3 region has 12 residues. Germline V gene data show CDR1 as DFQATT and CDR2 as SNEGSKA (reference sequence). V was shortened by 2 bases and J by 3 bases, with 5 bases between the two germline ends. CDR3 bases: TGCAGTGCTAGATCGGGCTACAATGAGCAGTTCTTC. Translated: CSARSGYNEQFF.

There are a few counts of this clonotype. This chain uses TRBV10-2 with TRBJ1-2, with D possibly TRBD1 on 5 matching bases. Trimming removed 6 bases at V and 8 bases at J, with 10 bases between. The V gene's germline CDR1 is WSHSY and CDR2 SAAADI. The CDR3 length is 11 residues. As DNA, the CDR3 is TGCGCCAGCAGGGGGCTTTTGGGCTACACCTTC. This codes for CASRGLLGYTF.

This clonotype was seen a few times. The V call is TRBV10-3, the J call TRBJ2-5; no clear D gene. Trimming took 8 bases from V and 5 from J, leaving 9 bases between them. Germline values: CDR1 ENHRY, CDR2 SYGVKD. The CDR3 contains 11 residues. The CDR3 DNA reads as TGTGCCATCGGACCTCGGGAGACCCAGTACTTC. Its translation is CAIGPRETQYF.

This clonotype showed up just a few times. The chain carries TRBV4-3 and TRBJ2-5; tentative D call: TRBD1 (7 bases). The CDR3 is made up of 16 amino acids. CDR1 and CDR2 (germline): LGHNA, YSLEER. V lost 0 bases and J lost 6, with 17 bases in between. CDR3: CASSQDSNQGGKTQYF. CDR3 coding DNA: TGCGCCAGCAGCCAAGACTCAAACCAGGGGGGAAAGACCCAGTACTTC.

There are a few counts of this clonotype. V usage is TRBV10-3 and J usage is TRBJ2-5, with 9 bases that match TRBD1. Trimming cost V 6 bases and J 5 bases; bases outside gene matches: 4. This CDR3 comprises 13 residues. The germline CDR1 and CDR2 sequences are ENHRY and SYGVKD. CDR3 DNA: TGTGCCATCAGGTCCGACAGGGGGGAGACCCAGTACTTC. It encodes CAIRSDRGETQYF.

A note on this clonotype: A junction end diverges from the germline sequence, so it may reflect a read error. This chain connects TRBV7-9 to TRBJ2-7; D may correspond to TRBD1 or TRBD2 (5 bases each). Germline V gene sequence: CDR1 SEHNR, CDR2 FQNEAQ (reference sequence). The CDR3 contains 17 residues. The CDR3 loop reads CASSLRQSRDGQYEQYF. The CDR3 coding sequence is TGTGCCAGCAGCTTACGTCAGTCCCGGGACGGGCAGTACGAGCAGTACTTT.